The 19 T cell receptor beta chains listed next were all sequenced from one sample in a study of technical replicates of blood from a few donors. Using immunoSEQ multiplex PCR, the repertoire was profiled, and TCRdb retains in-frame clones only, with some absent. The sample carries over 50,000 clones, around 94% recorded once. Sequencing was performed on T cells isolated from PBMCs. The source of these receptors is a human donor in good health.

This chain links TRBV29-1 with TRBJ1-4, with TRBD1 identical over 7 bases. Germline V gene data show CDR1 as SQVTM and CDR2 as ANQGSEA. The CDR3 contains 13 residues. V lost 7 bases and J lost 2; bases outside the gene matches: 4. CDR3: CSGKGQTNEKLFF. DNA for the CDR3: TGCAGCGGGAAGGGACAGACTAATGAAAAACTGTTTTTT.

The V gene is TRBV28, the J gene TRBJ2-2; a possible D gene is TRBD2 (6 bases). Germline values: CDR1 MDHEN, CDR2 SYDVKM. This CDR3 contains 14 residues. V was trimmed by 3 bases and J by 5 bases, leaving 10 bases between them. The CDR3: CASSFQGGTGELFF. The CDR3 DNA is TGTGCCAGCAGTTTCCAGGGAGGAACCGGGGAGCTGTTTTTT.

V and J are TRBV7-9 and TRBJ2-1, with D maybe TRBD1 (6 bases). Between the trimmed V and J ends, which lost 3 bases and 7 bases, there was a span of 19 bases. This CDR3 spans 16 amino acids. Germline CDR1 is SEHNR and CDR2 is FQNEAQ (reference sequence). CDR3 sequence: CASSLEQGWGRNEQFF. For the CDR3, the DNA is TGTGCCAGCAGCTTGGAACAGGGATGGGGAAGGAATGAGCAGTTCTTC.

The genes are TRBV28 and TRBJ1-5, with D possibly being TRBD1 (6 bases). The CDR3 loop spans 14 amino acids. The V gene's germline CDR1 is MDHEN and CDR2 SYDVKM. V dropped 8 bases and J dropped 4 bases, with 15 bases sitting between them. The CDR3 loop reads CASRAGQRNQPQHF. The CDR3 DNA is TGTGCCAGCCGGGCCGGACAGCGTAATCAGCCCCAGCATTTT.

This chain uses TRBV9 with TRBJ2-7; D not certain. This CDR3 is 14 amino acids long. In germline, CDR1 is SGDLS, CDR2 YYNGEE. V dropped 0 bases and J dropped 3 bases, with 10 bases sitting between them. The CDR3 nucleotides are TGTGCCAGCAGCGTAGGTTCTAGAATCTACGAGCAGTACTTC. It yields the protein CASSVGSRIYEQYF. The full variable domain, in which reference TRBV9 and TRBJ2-7 provide the parts outside the CDR3, is DSGVTQTPKHLITATGQRVTLRCSPRSGDLSVYWYQQSLDQGLQFLIQYYNGEERAKGNILERFSAQQFPDLHSELNLSSLELGDSALYFCASSVGSRIYEQYFGPGTRLTVT.

This chain links TRBV5-7 with TRBJ1-5, with a weak D call TRBD1 (5 bases). TRBV5-7 has ORF status, its function being uncertain. CDR3 length: 16 amino acids. The V end was cut by 7 bases, the J end by 0 bases, with 17 bases between. The CDR3: CASGSRKGYSNQPQHF. As DNA, the CDR3 is TGTGCCAGCGGATCCCGGAAGGGGTATAGCAATCAGCCCCAGCATTTT.

This clone showed up just a few times. V usage is TRBV23-1 and J usage is TRBJ1-1, with a weak D call TRBD1 (5 bases). TRBV23-1 falls under the ORF class, with uncertain function. The CDR3 is made up of 12 amino acids. Between the trimmed V and J ends, which lost 6 bases and 3 bases, there was a span of 8 bases. Here the CDR3 DNA reads TGCGCCAGCAGCCCGACAGACACTGAAGCTTTCTTT. This gives the protein CASSPTDTEAFF.

The rearrangement uses TRBV7-6 and TRBJ1-6, with D hard to call. There are 15 residues in the CDR3. Trimming shortened V by 0 bases and J by 6 bases, and 9 bases separated the two germline ends. Germline CDR1 and CDR2: SGHVS and FNYEAQ. The CDR3 reads CASSLAEGPNSPLHF. Written as DNA, the CDR3 is TGTGCCAGCAGCTTAGCGGAGGGCCCTAATTCACCCCTCCACTTT.

The genes are TRBV18 and TRBJ2-1; TRBD2 is a possible D gene (6 bases). The ends were cut back, 2 bases at V and 2 bases at J, with 10 bases in the middle. The CDR3 covers 15 residues. The germline CDR1 and CDR2 sequences are KGHSH and LQKENI. CDR3 sequence (DNA): TGTGCCAGCTCACCATCTAGCGTTGCCTACAATGAGCAGTTCTTC. Amino acid sequence: CASSPSSVAYNEQFF.

The chain combines TRBV7-3 with TRBJ2-7; TRBD2 matches 8 bases. The CDR3 is 13 residues long. CDR1 and CDR2 (germline): SGHTA, FQGTGA. V was pared by 2 bases and J by 6 bases, with 3 bases of the junction left unmatched. CDR3 protein: CASSLGLAGEQYF. The DNA of the CDR3 is TGTGCCAGCAGCTTAGGGCTAGCGGGCGAGCAGTACTTC.

The sample holds a few counts of this clone. This sequence joins TRBV5-1 and TRBJ2-4; possible D gene TRBD2, 6 bases. Germline CDR1 SGHRS, CDR2 YFSETQ. The CDR3 sequence is 15 residues long. The V and J ends lost 4 bases and 5 bases respectively, with 16 bases between them. The CDR3 is CASSVDSSAQNIQYF. The CDR3 DNA is TGCGCCAGCAGCGTCGATTCTAGCGCCCAAAACATTCAGTACTTC.

V gene TRBV29-1 combines with J gene TRBJ1-2; 10 bases agree with TRBD1. V lost 7 bases and J lost 8; bases outside the gene matches: 10. The germline CDR1 and CDR2 sequences are SQVTM and ANQGSEA. CDR3 length: 13 amino acids. The CDR3 sequence is CSASRDRGSGYTF. The CDR3 region has the DNA TGCAGCGCTTCCCGGGACAGGGGTAGCGGCTACACCTTC.

V and J are TRBV5-1 and TRBJ1-2; tentatively, D is TRBD1 (5 bases). V was trimmed by 4 bases and J by 5 bases, leaving 18 bases between them. Per germline, CDR1 SGHRS and CDR2 YFSETQ. This CDR3 is 15 amino acids long. Written as DNA, the CDR3 is TGCGCCAGCAGCAGCGACAGTCAAGCACATTATGGCTACACCTTC. This translates into CASSSDSQAHYGYTF.

This clone has just one count. The CDR3 is CASSFISVGREKLFF. In DNA form, the CDR3 reads TGTGCCAGCAGCTTCATATCGGTTGGGCGCGAAAAACTGTTTTTT. The J gene is TRBJ1-4, the V gene TRBV7-9, with D uncertain. The CDR3 is 15 amino acids. Germline lookup yields CDR1 SEHNR and CDR2 FQNEAQ (reference sequence). The V end lost 3 bases, the J end lost 8 bases, and 16 bases lay between the germline ends.

CDR3 DNA: TGTGCCAGCTCGGCCCAGGGCCCCACAGATACGCAGTATTTT. Translation gives CASSAQGPTDTQYF. This chain connects TRBV5-4 to TRBJ2-3; D may be TRBD1 (5 bases). The CDR3 covers 14 residues. Trimming took 7 bases from V and 2 from J, leaving 14 bases between them. The germline CDR1 and CDR2 sequences are SGHNT and YYREEE (reference sequence). Together with reference TRBV5-4 and TRBJ2-3, the CDR3 gives the full variable domain: ETGVTQSPTHLIKTRGQQVTLRCSSQSGHNTVSWYQQALGQGPQFIFQYYREEENGRGNFPPRFSGLQFPNYSSELNVNALELDDSALYLCASSAQGPTDTQYFGPGTRLTVL.

The chain employs TRBV28 and TRBJ1-5, with 10 bases aligning to TRBD1. The germline V gene encodes CDR1 MDHEN and CDR2 SYDVKM. CDR3 size: 16 residues. V shed 6 bases, J shed 5 bases, and the junction held 10 bases outside the gene matches. Here the CDR3 DNA reads TGTGCCAGCAGCCTAGCGACCGGGACAGGGGATCAGCCCCAGCATTTT. It encodes CASSLATGTGDQPQHF.

The V call is TRBV13, the J call TRBJ2-3; 8 bases agree with TRBD2. Trimming removed 6 bases from V and 4 bases from J; junction bases left unmatched: 21. Germline V lookup: CDR1 PRHDT, CDR2 FYEKMQ (reference sequence). This CDR3 contains 19 residues. This CDR3 reads CASRSYTRTSRPRADTQYF. CDR3 in DNA: TGTGCCAGCAGATCCTACACTAGGACTAGCCGCCCGAGAGCAGATACGCAGTATTTT.

The CDR3 sequence: CASSLVGTGTTYEQYF. DNA for the CDR3: TGTGCCAGCAGCTTAGTCGGGACAGGGACAACCTACGAGCAGTACTTC. V is TRBV11-2 and J is TRBJ2-7; 9 bases are shared with TRBD1. Per germline, CDR1 SGHAT and CDR2 FQNNGV. The trim removed 1 base at V and 2 bases at J, leaving 6 bases unmatched. The CDR3 is made up of 16 amino acids.

The chain links TRBV10-3 to TRBJ2-3; 10 bases align to TRBD2. There are 15 residues in the CDR3. J was trimmed by 4 bases and V by 5 bases; bases with no gene match: 6. Per germline, CDR1 ENHRY and CDR2 SYGVKD. The CDR3, as DNA: TGTGCCATCAGTCAAGCGGGAGGGCCCGCAGATACGCAGTATTTT. Translation: CAISQAGGPADTQYF.